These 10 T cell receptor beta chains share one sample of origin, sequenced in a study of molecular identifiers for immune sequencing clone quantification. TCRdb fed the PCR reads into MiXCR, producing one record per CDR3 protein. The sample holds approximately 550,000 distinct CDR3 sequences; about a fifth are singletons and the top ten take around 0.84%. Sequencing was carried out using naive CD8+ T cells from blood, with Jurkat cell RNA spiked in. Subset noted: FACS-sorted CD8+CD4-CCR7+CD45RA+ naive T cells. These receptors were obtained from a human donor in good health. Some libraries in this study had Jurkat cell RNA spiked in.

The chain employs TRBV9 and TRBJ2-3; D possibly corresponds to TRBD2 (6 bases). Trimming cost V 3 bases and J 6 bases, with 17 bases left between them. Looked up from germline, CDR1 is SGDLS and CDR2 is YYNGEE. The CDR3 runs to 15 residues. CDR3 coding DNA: TGTGCCAGCAGCGCGCTATGGACCGGAGGGGATACGCAGTATTTT. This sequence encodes CASSALWTGGDTQYF.

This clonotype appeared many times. The CDR3 loop reads CASSQGTTSYEQYF. CDR3 nucleotides: TGTGCCAGCAGCCAAGGAACGACCTCCTACGAGCAGTACTTC. The V and J genes are TRBV14 and TRBJ2-7; D is ambiguous. The length of the CDR3 is 14 residues. With 1 base removed from V and 0 bases from J, the gap between germline ends came to 7 bases. Germline V CDR1 and CDR2: SGHDN, FVKESK.

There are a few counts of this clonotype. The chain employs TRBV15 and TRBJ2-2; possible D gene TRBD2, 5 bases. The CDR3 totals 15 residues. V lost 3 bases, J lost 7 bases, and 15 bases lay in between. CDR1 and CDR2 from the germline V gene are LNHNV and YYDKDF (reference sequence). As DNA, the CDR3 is TGTGCCACCAGCAGTGGACTGGGGTTAAGCGGGGAGCTGTTTTTT. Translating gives CATSSGLGLSGELFF.

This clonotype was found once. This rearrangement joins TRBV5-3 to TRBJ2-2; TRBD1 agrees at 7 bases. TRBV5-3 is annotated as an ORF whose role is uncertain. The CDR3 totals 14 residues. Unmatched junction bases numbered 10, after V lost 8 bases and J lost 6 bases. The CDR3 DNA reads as TGTGCCAGCGGCTCGGGGACAGCCTCCGGGGAGCTGTTTTTT. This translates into CASGSGTASGELFF.

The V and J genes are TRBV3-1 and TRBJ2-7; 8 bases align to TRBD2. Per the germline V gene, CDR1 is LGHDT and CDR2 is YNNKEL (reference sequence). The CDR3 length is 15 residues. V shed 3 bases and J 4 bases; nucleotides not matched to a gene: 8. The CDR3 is CASSQRTSRRYEQYF. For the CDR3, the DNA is TGTGCCAGCAGCCAGCGGACTAGCAGGAGGTACGAGCAGTACTTC.

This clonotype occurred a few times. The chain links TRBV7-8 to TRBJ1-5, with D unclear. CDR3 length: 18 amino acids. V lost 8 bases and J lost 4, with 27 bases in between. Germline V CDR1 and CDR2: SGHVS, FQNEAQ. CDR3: CASSGRAVGSRINQPQHF. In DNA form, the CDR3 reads TGTGCCAGCTCCGGCCGGGCGGTCGGAAGCCGCATAAATCAGCCCCAGCATTTT.

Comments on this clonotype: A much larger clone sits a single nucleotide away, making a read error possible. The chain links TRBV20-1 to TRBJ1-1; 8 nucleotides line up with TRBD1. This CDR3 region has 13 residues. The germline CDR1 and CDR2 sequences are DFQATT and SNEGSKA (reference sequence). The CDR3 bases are TGCGGTGCTAGGACAGGGTATGAAACTGAAGCTTTCTTT. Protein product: CGARTGYETEAFF.

CDR3 in amino acids: CAWNGRLDTGELFF. Here the CDR3 DNA reads TGTGCCTGGAATGGCCGACTAGACACCGGGGAGCTGTTTTTT. The chain has TRBV30 and TRBJ2-2; D might be TRBD2 (6 bases). V lost 4 bases to trimming and J lost 3 bases, with 12 bases between them. This CDR3 has 14 amino acids. Germline CDR1 is GTSNPN and CDR2 is SVGIG (reference sequence).

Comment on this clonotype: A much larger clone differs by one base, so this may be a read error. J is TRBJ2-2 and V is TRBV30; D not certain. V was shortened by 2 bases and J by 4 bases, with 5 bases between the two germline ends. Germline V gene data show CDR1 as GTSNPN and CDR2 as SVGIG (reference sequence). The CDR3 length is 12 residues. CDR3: CAWSQCTGELFF. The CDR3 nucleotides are TGTGCCTGGAGTCAATGCACCGGGGAGCTGTTTTTT.

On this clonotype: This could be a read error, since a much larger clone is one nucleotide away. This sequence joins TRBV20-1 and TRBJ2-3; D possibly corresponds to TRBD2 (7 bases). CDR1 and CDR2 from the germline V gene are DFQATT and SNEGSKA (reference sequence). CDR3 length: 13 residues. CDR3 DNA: TGCAGTGCTGAGGGGGGGGGGCCAGATACGCAGTGTTTT. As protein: CSAEGGGPDTQCF.